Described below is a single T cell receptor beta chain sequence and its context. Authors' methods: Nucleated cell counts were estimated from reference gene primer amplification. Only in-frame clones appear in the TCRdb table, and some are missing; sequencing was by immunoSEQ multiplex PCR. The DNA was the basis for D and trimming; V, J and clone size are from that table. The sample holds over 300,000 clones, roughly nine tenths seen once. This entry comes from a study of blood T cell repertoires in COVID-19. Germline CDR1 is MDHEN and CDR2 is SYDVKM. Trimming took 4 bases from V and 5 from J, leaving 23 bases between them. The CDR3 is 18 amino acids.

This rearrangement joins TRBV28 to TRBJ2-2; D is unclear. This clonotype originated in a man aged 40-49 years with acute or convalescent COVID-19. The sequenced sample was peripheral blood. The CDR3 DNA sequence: TGTGCCAGCAGTTCCCCCCAAACAAGTATATGGCCGACCGGGGAGCTGTTTTTT. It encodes CASSSPQTSIWPTGELFF.